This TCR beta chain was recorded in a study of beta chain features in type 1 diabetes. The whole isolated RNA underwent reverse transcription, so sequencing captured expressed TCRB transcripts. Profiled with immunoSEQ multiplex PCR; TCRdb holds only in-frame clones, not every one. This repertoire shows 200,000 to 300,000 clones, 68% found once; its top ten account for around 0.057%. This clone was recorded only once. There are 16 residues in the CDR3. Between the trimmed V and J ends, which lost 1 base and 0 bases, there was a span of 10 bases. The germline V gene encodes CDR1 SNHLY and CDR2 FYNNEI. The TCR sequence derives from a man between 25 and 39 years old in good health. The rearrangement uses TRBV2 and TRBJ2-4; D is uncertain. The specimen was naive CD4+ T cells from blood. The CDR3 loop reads CASSEELVLAKNIQYF. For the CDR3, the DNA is TGTGCCAGCAGTGAAGAGCTAGTCCTAGCCAAAAACATTCAGTACTTC.